The clone carrying this T cell receptor beta chain qualifies as medium-sized. As for time point: sample taken at primary tumor resection. The input material, whole RNA from tumor, nontumor lung or frozen PBMC, was sequenced unsorted. Patients with untreated early-stage non-small cell lung cancer, numbering roughly 69, were the donors. All TCR cDNA molecules were individually tagged with a unique molecular identifier. MiXCR was run by TCRdb on the 5' RACE reads, yielding one entry per CDR3 protein. This sample yields under 30,000 distinct CDR3 sequences, of which 4% to 5% are seen a single time; 4% to 6.5% belongs to the top ten. The data are from a study of spatial heterogeneity in lung cancer. The wider study: Among detected sequences, beta-chain ones consistently exceeded alpha-chain ones in number. Raw sequencing reads included, on average, more than eight appearances of each unique TCR and UMI combination.

The CDR3 has 15 amino acids. Germline values: CDR1 MNHEY, CDR2 SVGEGT. Unmatched junction bases numbered 12, after V lost 8 bases and J lost 9 bases. The input for sequencing was PBMCs, taken at surgery. The sequence derives from a male donor with early-stage non-small cell lung cancer. The V gene is TRBV6-2 or TRBV6-3, the J gene TRBJ2-1; 11 bases are shared with TRBD2. The CDR3 region has the DNA TGTGCCAGCGTGCCCCATAGCGGGGGGGCCGGTGAGCAGTTCTTC. Translation: CASVPHSGGAGEQFF.